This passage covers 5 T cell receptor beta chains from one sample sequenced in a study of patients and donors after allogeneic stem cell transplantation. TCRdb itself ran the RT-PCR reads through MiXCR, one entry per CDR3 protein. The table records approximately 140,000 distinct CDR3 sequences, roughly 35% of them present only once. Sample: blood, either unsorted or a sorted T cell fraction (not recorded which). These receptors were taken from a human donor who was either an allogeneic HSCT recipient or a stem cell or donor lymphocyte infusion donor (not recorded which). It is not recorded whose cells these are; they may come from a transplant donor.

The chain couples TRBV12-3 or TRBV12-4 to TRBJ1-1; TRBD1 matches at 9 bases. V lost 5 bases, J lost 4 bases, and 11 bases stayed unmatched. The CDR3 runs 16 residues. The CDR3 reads CASSRSTGGGGTEAFF. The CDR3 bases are TGTGCCAGCAGTCGGTCTACAGGGGGCGGTGGCACTGAAGCTTTCTTT.

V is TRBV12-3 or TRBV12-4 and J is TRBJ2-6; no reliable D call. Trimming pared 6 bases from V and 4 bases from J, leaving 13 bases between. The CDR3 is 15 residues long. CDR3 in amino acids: CASSSSVTGANVLTF. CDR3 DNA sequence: TGTGCCAGCAGCTCCAGCGTGACCGGGGCCAACGTCCTGACTTTC.

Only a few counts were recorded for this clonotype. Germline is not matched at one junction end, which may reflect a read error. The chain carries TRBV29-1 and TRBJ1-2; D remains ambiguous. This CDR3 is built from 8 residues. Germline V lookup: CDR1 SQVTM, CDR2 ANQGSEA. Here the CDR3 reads CSVGQPDF. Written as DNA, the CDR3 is TGCAGCGTTGGGCAGCCTGACTTC.

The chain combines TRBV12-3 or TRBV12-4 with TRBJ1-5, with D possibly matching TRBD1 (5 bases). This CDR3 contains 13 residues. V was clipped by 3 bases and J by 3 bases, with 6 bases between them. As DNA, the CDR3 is TGTGCCAGCAGTTTTGGGGCCAATCAGCCCCAGCATTTT. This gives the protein CASSFGANQPQHF.

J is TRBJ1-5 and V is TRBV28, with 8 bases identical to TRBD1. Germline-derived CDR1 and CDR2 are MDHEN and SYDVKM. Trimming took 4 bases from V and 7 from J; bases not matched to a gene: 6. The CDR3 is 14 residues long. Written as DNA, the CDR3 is TGTGCCAGCAGTTCCAACAGGGGGGTACAGCCCCAGCATTTT. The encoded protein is CASSSNRGVQPQHF.